A selection of T cell receptor beta chains follows, all from one sample in a study of T cells after yellow fever vaccination. TCRdb itself ran the 5' RACE reads through MiXCR, one entry per CDR3 protein. This sample has about 580,000 distinct CDR3 sequences, with less than 20% found just once. The source was PBMCs, collected about 5 days after the first yellow fever vaccination. These receptors were taken from a man in his late teens or twenties who received the YFV17D yellow fever vaccine. The CDR3 runs from the conserved cysteine through the conserved F or W. The D gene is left open where the match is weak. Only some rows state a clone size, as once, few, many or a class for expanded clones.

clone_size	d_call	v_call	j_call	cdr3_length	cdr3_nt	cdr3_aa
.	.	TRBV11-3	TRBJ2-3	13	TGTGCCAGCAGCTTAGATCGTGCGTCCGTGCAGTATTTT	CASSLDRASVQYF
many	TRBD2	TRBV12-3/TRBV12-4	TRBJ2-5	17	TGTGCCAGCAGCCCGTTACTTCTAGCGGGGGCCGGGGAGACCCAGTACTTC	CASSPLLLAGAGETQYF
.	.	TRBV7-2	TRBJ2-5	14	TGTGCCAGCACTTCCCGTGGTACCGCGGAGACCCAGTACTTC	CASTSRGTAETQYF
.	.	TRBV28	TRBJ2-6	18	TGTGCCAGCAGAACCGGAGCGGTTTATATCAGTGAGGCCAACGTCCTGACTTTC	CASRTGAVYISEANVLTF
.	TRBD1	TRBV20-1	TRBJ1-2	13	TGCAGTGCTAGTTGGCAGGGGGCGGAAGGCTACACCTTC	CSASWQGAEGYTF
once	.	TRBV7-3	TRBJ1-5	13	TGTGCCAGCAGCTTAATGGAAGGTCAGCCCCAGCATTTT	CASSLMEGQPQHF
.	TRBD2	TRBV2	TRBJ2-3	15	TGTGCCAGCAGCCCCAATAGCGGGGGGGCCGGTACGCAGTATTTT	CASSPNSGGAGTQYF
few	.	TRBV20-1	TRBJ2-1	12	TGCAGTGCTTGGAAGGTAAACAATGAGCAGTTCTTC	CSAWKVNNEQFF
.	.	TRBV7-2	TRBJ1-1	15	TGTGCCAGCAGCTTAGCCCAGGGATTGAACACTGAAGCTTTCTTT	CASSLAQGLNTEAFF
many	.	TRBV14	TRBJ2-5	15	TGTGCCAGCAGCCAAGATCGGAGCATGCAAGAGACCCAGTACTTC	CASSQDRSMQETQYF
few	.	TRBV29-1	TRBJ2-5	13	TGCAGCTTGACAGATGACCCCCGCGAGACCCAGTACTTC	CSLTDDPRETQYF
few	.	TRBV10-3	TRBJ1-5	16	TGTGCCATCAGTGAACAGGGTAGCCGGAGCAATCAGCCCCAGCATTTT	CAISEQGSRSNQPQHF
.	.	TRBV5-5	TRBJ1-4	14	TGTGCCAGCAGCTTGCGGGGGGCTTGGGAAAAACTGTTTTTT	CASSLRGAWEKLFF
.	.	TRBV6-5	TRBJ1-2	16	TGTGCCAGCAGTTACTCCGGGACCGGTGATAACTATGGCTACACCTTC	CASSYSGTGDNYGYTF
few	TRBD1	TRBV7-9	TRBJ1-1	16	TGTGCCAGCAGCGTTACCCAGGGGGTGAGGAACACTGAAGCTTTCTTT	CASSVTQGVRNTEAFF
.	TRBD2	TRBV12-3/TRBV12-4	TRBJ2-1	15	TGTGCCAGCAGTTTTAGGCGGGGGATCTACAATGAGCAGTTCTTC	CASSFRRGIYNEQFF
.	.	TRBV5-6	TRBJ1-6	17	TGTGCCAGCAGCTCTATCCGGGACGGAACGGGGTCCTCACCCCTCCACTTT	CASSSIRDGTGSSPLHF
once	TRBD1	TRBV12-3/TRBV12-4	TRBJ2-7	13	TGTGCCAGCAGTTCTGGACAGGGTTATGCGCAGTACTTC	CASSSGQGYAQYF
.	.	TRBV25-1	TRBJ2-5	16	TGTGCCAGCAGTGAATCGGAACCAAACTACCAAGAGACCCAGTACTTC	CASSESEPNYQETQYF
few	TRBD1	TRBV6-2/TRBV6-3	TRBJ2-7	13	TGTGCCAGCAACGAACACAGGGGCTACGAGCAGTACTTC	CASNEHRGYEQYF
.	.	TRBV13	TRBJ1-2	15	TGTGCCAGCAGCTCAGGGAGGACAGACGTTTATGGCTACACCTTC	CASSSGRTDVYGYTF
few	.	TRBV12-3/TRBV12-4	TRBJ1-4	13	TGTGCCAGCAGTTTACAGCAGTATGAAAAACTGTTTTTT	CASSLQQYEKLFF
few	TRBD2	TRBV9	TRBJ2-5	16	TGTGCCAGCAGCGAGGGACTAGCGGGGCTGGGTCAGACCCAGTACTTC	CASSEGLAGLGQTQYF
.	.	TRBV6-5	TRBJ2-1	15	TGTGCCAGCAGTTACCCGCAGGGATGGTACAATGAGCAGTTCTTC	CASSYPQGWYNEQFF
few	TRBD1	TRBV5-6	TRBJ1-1	16	TGTGCCAGCAGCTTGACAACGGGACAGATGAACACTGAAGCTTTCTTT	CASSLTTGQMNTEAFF
.	.	TRBV12-3/TRBV12-4	TRBJ1-2	15	TGTGCCAGCAGCATACGGGCCTGGGGTAACTATGGCTACACCTTC	CASSIRAWGNYGYTF
once	TRBD1	TRBV20-1	TRBJ1-4	14	TGCAGTGCTCGCCCGACAGGGGGTATCGGAAAACTGTTTTTT	CSARPTGGIGKLFF
few	.	TRBV25-1	TRBJ2-3	14	TGTGCCAGCAGTGCCTCGTTGGAAACAGATACGCAGTATTTT	CASSASLETDTQYF
.	.	TRBV5-1	TRBJ2-1	14	TGCGCCAGCTACAGGACGGGCTCCTACAATGAGCAGTTCTTC	CASYRTGSYNEQFF
many	.	TRBV4-3	TRBJ2-5	14	TGCGCCAGCAGTCAAAGGGGGGCTAGAGAGACCCAGTACTTC	CASSQRGARETQYF
few	TRBD1	TRBV5-6	TRBJ1-6	15	TGTGCCAGCAGCTTGGAGGGGACAGGAGATTCACCCCTCCACTTT	CASSLEGTGDSPLHF
many	TRBD2	TRBV5-1	TRBJ2-3	15	TGCGCCAGCAGCTCTGGACTAGCGGGCACAGATACGCAGTATTTT	CASSSGLAGTDTQYF
few	TRBD1	TRBV12-3/TRBV12-4	TRBJ2-5	15	TGTGCCAGCAGTACCCGACAGGGTCTGGGAGAGACCCAGTACTTC	CASSTRQGLGETQYF
.	.	TRBV11-1	TRBJ2-6	16	TGTGCCAGCAGCGCAGGGATACTCTCTGGGGCCAACGTCCTGACTTTC	CASSAGILSGANVLTF
few	TRBD1	TRBV9	TRBJ2-7	16	TGTGCCAGCAGCCCGAGGGGGGACAGGGCAACCTACGAGCAGTACTTC	CASSPRGDRATYEQYF
few	.	TRBV29-1	TRBJ1-5	13	TGCAGCGCGGGTGAACGGGGGCTTCAGCCCCAGCATTTT	CSAGERGLQPQHF
many	TRBD2	TRBV7-9	TRBJ2-1	15	TGTGCCAGCAGCTTAACTAGCGGGGGGGCAAATGAGCAGTTCTTC	CASSLTSGGANEQFF
.	.	TRBV12-3/TRBV12-4	TRBJ1-2	12	TGTGCCAGCAGTTTAATGAGGGGTGGCTACACCTTC	CASSLMRGGYTF
.	.	TRBV19	TRBJ1-4	13	TGTGCCAGTACACGGGGGGCGAAGGAAAAACTGTTTTTT	CASTRGAKEKLFF
.	.	TRBV18	TRBJ1-2	14	TGTGCCAGCTCACCGGAGACAGTTTACTATGGCTACACCTTC	CASSPETVYYGYTF
few	.	TRBV7-9	TRBJ1-5	12	TGTGCCAGCAGCCGGCCCGGACAGCCCCAGCATTTT	CASSRPGQPQHF
.	.	TRBV6-5	TRBJ1-1	15	TGTGCCAGCAGTTTTTCCCCGGCCGAGAACACTGAAGCTTTCTTT	CASSFSPAENTEAFF
.	.	TRBV11-2	TRBJ2-1	15	TGTGCCAGCAGCTTATGGCAGGGTTCCTACAATGAGCAGTTCTTC	CASSLWQGSYNEQFF
few	.	TRBV14	TRBJ1-4	15	TGTGCCAGCAGCCAGCTCGGACAGCTTAATGAAAAACTGTCTTTT	CASSQLGQLNEKLSF
many	.	TRBV12-3/TRBV12-4	TRBJ2-2	16	TGTGCCAGCACTCTCTCGGGGGTGAGGAACACCGGGGAGCTGTTTTTT	CASTLSGVRNTGELFF